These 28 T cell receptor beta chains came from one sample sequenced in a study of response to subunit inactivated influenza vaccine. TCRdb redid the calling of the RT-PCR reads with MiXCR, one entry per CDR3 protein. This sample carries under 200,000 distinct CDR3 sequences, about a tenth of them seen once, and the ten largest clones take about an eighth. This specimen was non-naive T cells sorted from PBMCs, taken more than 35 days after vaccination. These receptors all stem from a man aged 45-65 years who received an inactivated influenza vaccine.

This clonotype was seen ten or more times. In DNA, the CDR3 is TGTGCCAGCAGTTTAAGAAGCGGGGGGGAGATCGGGTTCTTC. This codes for CASSLRSGGEIGFF. V usage is TRBV12-3 or TRBV12-4 and J usage is TRBJ2-1; TRBD2 aligns across 10 bases. The CDR3 is 14 amino acids. V dropped 2 bases and J dropped 15; count of bases not matched to a gene: 10.

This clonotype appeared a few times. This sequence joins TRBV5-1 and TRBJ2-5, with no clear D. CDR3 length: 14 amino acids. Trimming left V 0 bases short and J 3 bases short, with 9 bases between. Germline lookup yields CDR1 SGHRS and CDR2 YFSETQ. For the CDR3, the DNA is TGCGCCAGCAGCTTGGCCTTGCGTGAAGAGACCCAGTACTTC. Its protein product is CASSLALREETQYF.

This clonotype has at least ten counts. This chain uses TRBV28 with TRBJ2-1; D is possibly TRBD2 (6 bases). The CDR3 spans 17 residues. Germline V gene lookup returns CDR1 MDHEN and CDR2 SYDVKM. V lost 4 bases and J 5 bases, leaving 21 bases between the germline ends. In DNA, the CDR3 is TGTGCCAGCAGTTCAGCCGGGCTCAACTCGGGGGACAATGAGCAGTTCTTC. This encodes CASSSAGLNSGDNEQFF. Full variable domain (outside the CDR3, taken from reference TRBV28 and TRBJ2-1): DVKVTQSSRYLVKRTGEKVFLECVQDMDHENMFWYRQDPGLGLRLIYFSYDVKMKEKGDIPEGYSVSREKKERFSLILESASTNQTSMYLCASSSAGLNSGDNEQFFGPGTRLTVL.

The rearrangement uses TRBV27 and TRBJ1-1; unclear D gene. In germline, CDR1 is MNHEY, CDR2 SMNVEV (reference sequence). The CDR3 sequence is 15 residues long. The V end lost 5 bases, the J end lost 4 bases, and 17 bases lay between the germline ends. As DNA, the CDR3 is TGTGCCAGCAGTCCACCGACCCATTCAGCCACTGAAGCTTTCTTT. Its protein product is CASSPPTHSATEAFF.

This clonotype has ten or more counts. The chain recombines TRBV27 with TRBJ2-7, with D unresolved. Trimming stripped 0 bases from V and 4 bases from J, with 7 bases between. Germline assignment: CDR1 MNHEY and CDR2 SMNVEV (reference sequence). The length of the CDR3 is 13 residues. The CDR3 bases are TGTGCCAGCAGTTTATCCCCACATTACGAGCAGTACTTC. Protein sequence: CASSLSPHYEQYF.

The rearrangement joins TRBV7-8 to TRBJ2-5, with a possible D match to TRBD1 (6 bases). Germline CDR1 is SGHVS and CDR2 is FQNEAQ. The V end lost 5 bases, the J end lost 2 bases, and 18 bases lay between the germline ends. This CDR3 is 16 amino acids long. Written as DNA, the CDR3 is TGTGCCAGCAGCGGGAGTCTGACAGGCCGACAAGAGACCCAGTACTTC. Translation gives CASSGSLTGRQETQYF.

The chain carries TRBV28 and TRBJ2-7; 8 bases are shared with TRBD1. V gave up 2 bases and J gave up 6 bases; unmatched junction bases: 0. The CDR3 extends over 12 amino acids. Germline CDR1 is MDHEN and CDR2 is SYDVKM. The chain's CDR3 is CASSLQGAEQYF. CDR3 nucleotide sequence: TGTGCCAGCAGTTTACAGGGGGCCGAGCAGTACTTC.

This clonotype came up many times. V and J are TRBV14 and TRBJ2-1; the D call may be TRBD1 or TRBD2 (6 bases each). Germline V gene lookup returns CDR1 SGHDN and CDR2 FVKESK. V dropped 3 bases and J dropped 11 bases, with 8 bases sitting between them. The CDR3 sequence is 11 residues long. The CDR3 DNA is TGTGCCAGCAGCCAGGGGGGCAAGCAGTTCTTC. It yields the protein CASSQGGKQFF.

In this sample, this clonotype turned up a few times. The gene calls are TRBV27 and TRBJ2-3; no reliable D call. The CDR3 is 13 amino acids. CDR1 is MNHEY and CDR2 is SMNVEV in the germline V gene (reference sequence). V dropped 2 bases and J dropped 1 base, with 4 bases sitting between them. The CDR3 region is CASSLMGTDTQYF. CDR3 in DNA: TGTGCCAGCAGTTTAATGGGCACAGATACGCAGTATTTT.

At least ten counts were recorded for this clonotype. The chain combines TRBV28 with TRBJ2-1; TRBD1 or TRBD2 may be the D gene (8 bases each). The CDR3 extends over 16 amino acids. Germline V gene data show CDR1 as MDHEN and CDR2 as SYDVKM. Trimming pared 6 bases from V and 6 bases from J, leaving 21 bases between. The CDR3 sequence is CASRPYSGTGTNEQFF. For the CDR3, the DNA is TGTGCCAGCAGACCATATAGCGGGACAGGTACCAATGAGCAGTTCTTC.

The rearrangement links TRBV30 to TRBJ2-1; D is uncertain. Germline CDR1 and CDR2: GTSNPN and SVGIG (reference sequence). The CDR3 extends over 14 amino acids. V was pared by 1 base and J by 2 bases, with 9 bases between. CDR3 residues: CAWSGVRPYNEQFF. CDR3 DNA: TGTGCCTGGAGTGGTGTCAGACCCTACAATGAGCAGTTCTTC.

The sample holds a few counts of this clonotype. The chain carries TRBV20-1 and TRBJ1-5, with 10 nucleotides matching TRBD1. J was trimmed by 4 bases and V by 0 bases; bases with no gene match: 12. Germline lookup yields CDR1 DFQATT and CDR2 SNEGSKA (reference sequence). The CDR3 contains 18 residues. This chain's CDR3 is CSARDSGTGESYNQPQHF. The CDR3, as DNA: TGCAGTGCTAGAGATTCGGGGACAGGGGAATCTTATAATCAGCCCCAGCATTTT.

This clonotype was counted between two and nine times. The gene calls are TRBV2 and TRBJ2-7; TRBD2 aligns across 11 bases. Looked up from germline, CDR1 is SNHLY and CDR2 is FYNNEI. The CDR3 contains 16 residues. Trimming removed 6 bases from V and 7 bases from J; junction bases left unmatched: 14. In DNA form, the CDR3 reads TGTGCCAGCAGGCGCCGGGGACTAGCGGCCGAAATTGAGCAGTACTTC. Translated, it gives CASRRRGLAAEIEQYF.

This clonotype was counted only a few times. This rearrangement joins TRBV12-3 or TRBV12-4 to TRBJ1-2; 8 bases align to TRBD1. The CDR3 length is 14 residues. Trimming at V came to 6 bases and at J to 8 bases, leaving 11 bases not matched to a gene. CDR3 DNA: TGTGCCAGCAGCCAGACAGGGGCCGGGGGAGGCTACACCTTC. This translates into CASSQTGAGGGYTF.

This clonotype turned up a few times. CDR3 amino acids: CASSFWTGGTDEQFF. DNA of the CDR3: TGTGCCAGCAGCTTCTGGACAGGGGGTACGGATGAGCAGTTCTTC. The chain uses TRBV7-9 and TRBJ2-1; 10 bases are a match to TRBD1. This CDR3 has 15 amino acids. Germline CDR1 SEHNR, CDR2 FQNEAQ (reference sequence). Trimming took 3 bases from V and 8 from J; bases not matched to a gene: 7.

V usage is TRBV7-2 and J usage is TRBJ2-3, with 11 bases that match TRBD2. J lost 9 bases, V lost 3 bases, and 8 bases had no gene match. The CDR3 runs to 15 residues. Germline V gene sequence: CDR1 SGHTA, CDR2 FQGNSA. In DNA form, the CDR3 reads TGTGCCAGCAGCTTGGGTAGCGGGGGGGCCACGACGCAGTATTTT. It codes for CASSLGSGGATTQYF.

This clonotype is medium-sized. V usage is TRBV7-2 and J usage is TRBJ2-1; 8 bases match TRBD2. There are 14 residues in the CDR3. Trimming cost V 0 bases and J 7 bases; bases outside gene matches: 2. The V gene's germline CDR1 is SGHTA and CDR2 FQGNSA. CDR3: CASSLAGGGNEQFF. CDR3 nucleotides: TGTGCCAGCAGCTTAGCCGGGGGGGGGAATGAGCAGTTCTTC.

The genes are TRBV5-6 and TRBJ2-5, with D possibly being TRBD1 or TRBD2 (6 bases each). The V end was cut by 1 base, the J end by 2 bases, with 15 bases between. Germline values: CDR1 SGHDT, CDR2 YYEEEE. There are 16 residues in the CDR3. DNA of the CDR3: TGTGCCAGCAGCTTGCTTGGGGGGCGCGGGCAAGAGACCCAGTACTTC. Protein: CASSLLGGRGQETQYF.

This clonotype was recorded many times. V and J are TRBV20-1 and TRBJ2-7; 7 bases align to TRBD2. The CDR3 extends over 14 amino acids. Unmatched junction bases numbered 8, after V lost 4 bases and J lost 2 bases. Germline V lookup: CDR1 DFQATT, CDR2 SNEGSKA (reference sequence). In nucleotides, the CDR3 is TGCAGTGCTAACCCCCTCGGGGGGACCTACGAGCAGTACTTC. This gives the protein CSANPLGGTYEQYF.

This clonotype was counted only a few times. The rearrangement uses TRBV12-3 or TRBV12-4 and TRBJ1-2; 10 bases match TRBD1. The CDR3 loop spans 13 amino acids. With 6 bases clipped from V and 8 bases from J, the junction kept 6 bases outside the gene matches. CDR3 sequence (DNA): TGTGCCAGCAGCCTGACAGGGGGCGTCGGCTACACCTTC. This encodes CASSLTGGVGYTF.

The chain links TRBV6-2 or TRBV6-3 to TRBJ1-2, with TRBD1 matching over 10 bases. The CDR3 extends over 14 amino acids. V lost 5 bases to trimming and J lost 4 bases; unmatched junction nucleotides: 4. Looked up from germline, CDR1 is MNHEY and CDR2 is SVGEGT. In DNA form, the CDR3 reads TGTGCCAGCAGTGAGGGGACAGGGGTCTATGGCTACACCTTC. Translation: CASSEGTGVYGYTF.

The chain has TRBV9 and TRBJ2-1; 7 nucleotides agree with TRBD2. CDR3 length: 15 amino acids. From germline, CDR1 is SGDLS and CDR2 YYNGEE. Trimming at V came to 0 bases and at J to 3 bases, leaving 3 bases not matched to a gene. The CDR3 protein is CASSVVLAGYNEQFF. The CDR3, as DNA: TGTGCCAGCAGCGTAGTATTAGCGGGCTACAATGAGCAGTTCTTC.

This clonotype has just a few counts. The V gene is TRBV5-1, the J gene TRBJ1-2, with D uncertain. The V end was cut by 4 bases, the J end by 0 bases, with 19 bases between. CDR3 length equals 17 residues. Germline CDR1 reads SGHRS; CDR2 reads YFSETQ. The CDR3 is CASSRAGIGISNYGYTF. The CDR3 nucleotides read TGCGCCAGCAGCCGCGCCGGCATCGGGATTTCTAACTATGGCTACACCTTC. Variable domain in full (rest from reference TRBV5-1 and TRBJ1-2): KAGVTQTPRYLIKTRGQQVTLSCSPISGHRSVSWYQQTPGQGLQFLFEYFSETQRNKGNFPGRFSGRQFSNSRSEMNVSTLELGDSALYLCASSRAGIGISNYGYTFGSGTRLTVV.

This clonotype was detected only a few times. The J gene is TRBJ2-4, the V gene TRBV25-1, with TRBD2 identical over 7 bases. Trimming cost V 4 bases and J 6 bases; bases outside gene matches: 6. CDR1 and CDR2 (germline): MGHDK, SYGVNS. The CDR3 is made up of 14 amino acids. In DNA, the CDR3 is TGTGCCAGCAGTGGTATTGGGAGGGGAAACATTCAGTACTTC. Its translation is CASSGIGRGNIQYF.

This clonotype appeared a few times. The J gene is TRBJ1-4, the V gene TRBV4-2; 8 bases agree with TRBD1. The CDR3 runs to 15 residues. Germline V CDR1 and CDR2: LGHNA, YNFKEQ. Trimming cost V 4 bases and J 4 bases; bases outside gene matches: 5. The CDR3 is CASSRRQGSNEKLFF. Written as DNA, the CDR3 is TGTGCCAGCAGCCGGAGACAGGGGAGTAATGAAAAACTGTTTTTT.

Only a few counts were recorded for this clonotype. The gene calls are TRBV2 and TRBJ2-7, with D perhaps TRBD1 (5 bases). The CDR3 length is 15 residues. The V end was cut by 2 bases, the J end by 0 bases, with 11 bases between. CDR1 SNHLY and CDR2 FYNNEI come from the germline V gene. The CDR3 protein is CASSEQGWGSYEQYF. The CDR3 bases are TGTGCCAGCAGTGAACAGGGATGGGGCTCCTACGAGCAGTACTTC.

The CDR3 sequence: CASSSGQGDFQPQHF. The CDR3 DNA reads as TGTGCCAGCAGCTCGGGACAGGGGGACTTTCAGCCCCAGCATTTT. The chain links TRBV28 to TRBJ1-5; 11 bases agree with TRBD1. V trimming: 6 bases; J trimming: 6 bases; junction bases outside the gene matches: 7. CDR1 and CDR2 from the germline V gene are MDHEN and SYDVKM. The CDR3 totals 15 residues.

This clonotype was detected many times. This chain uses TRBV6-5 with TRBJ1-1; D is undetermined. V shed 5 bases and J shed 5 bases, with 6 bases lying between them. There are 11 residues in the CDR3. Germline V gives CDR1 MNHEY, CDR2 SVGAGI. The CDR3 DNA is TGTGCCAGCAGTCAAAGGACTGAAGCTTTCTTT. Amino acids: CASSQRTEAFF.